These 16 T cell receptor beta chains originate from one sample sequenced in a study of T-cell reconstitution after alpha-beta-depleted transplantation in children. TCRbeta library preparation incorporated unique molecular identifiers. TCRdb independently ran MiXCR on the PCR reads; one entry per CDR3 protein. The sample lists about 590,000 distinct CDR3 sequences, approximately 12% occurring once. The material was PBMCs, mostly from graft donor cells, obtained 360 days after TCRalphabeta/CD19-depleted stem cell transplant. All receptors derive from a male patient aged 10 to 17 who had a stem cell transplant for acute myeloid leukemia, so the T cells may come from the graft donor.

This clonotype was observed a few times. The chain joins TRBV18 to TRBJ2-2, with D possibly TRBD2 on 5 matching bases. Trimming removed 8 bases at V and 5 bases at J, with 18 bases between. CDR1 is KGHSH and CDR2 is LQKENI in the germline V gene. This CDR3 is 15 amino acids long. This CDR3 reads CASPRPGSGTGELFF. The CDR3 DNA is TGTGCCAGCCCCCGTCCGGGATCGGGAACCGGGGAGCTGTTTTTT.

This clonotype was recorded many times. The chain carries TRBV6-5 and TRBJ2-4, with 7 bases matching TRBD1. Germline V gene data show CDR1 as MNHEY and CDR2 as SVGAGI. After removal of 4 bases from V and 0 bases from J, the junction contained 9 bases not matched to a gene. The CDR3 totals 17 residues. This chain's CDR3 is CASSSPGQHLAKNIQYF. For the CDR3, the DNA is TGTGCCAGCAGTTCCCCGGGACAGCACCTAGCCAAAAACATTCAGTACTTC.

V gene TRBV4-3 combines with J gene TRBJ1-2, with D tentatively TRBD1 (5 bases). Germline values: CDR1 LGHNA, CDR2 YSLEER. V shed 3 bases and J shed 4 bases, with 18 bases lying between them. The CDR3 runs to 16 residues. CDR3 in amino acids: CASSHERTPGPYGYTF. CDR3 in DNA: TGCGCCAGCAGCCACGAAAGGACACCGGGCCCCTATGGCTACACCTTC.

This clonotype was counted only a few times. The rearrangement links TRBV2 to TRBJ2-7; 9 bases are shared with TRBD2. Germline V gene sequence: CDR1 SNHLY, CDR2 FYNNEI. The CDR3 consists of 13 residues. The V and J ends lost 7 bases and 5 bases, in that order; junction bases with no gene match: 6. The CDR3 sequence is CASTLAGRHEQYF. The CDR3 region has the DNA TGTGCCAGCACTCTAGCGGGACGACACGAGCAGTACTTC.

This clonotype was detected ten times or more. This chain joins TRBV4-3 and TRBJ2-1; no definite D call. The CDR3 runs 14 residues. Between the trimmed V and J ends, which lost 0 bases and 2 bases, there was a span of 5 bases. Germline V CDR1 and CDR2: LGHNA, YSLEER. In DNA, the CDR3 is TGCGCCAGCAGCCAAGATCTTGCCTACAATGAGCAGTTCTTC. Amino acids: CASSQDLAYNEQFF.

This clonotype turned up a few times. The V and J genes are TRBV19 and TRBJ2-1; a possible D gene is TRBD2 (6 bases). This CDR3 region has 14 residues. V lost 7 bases, J lost 4 bases, and 14 bases lay in between. Germline V lookup: CDR1 LNHDA, CDR2 SQIVND (reference sequence). The CDR3 here is CASMTRRGYNEQFF. The CDR3, as DNA: TGTGCCAGTATGACTAGAAGAGGATACAATGAGCAGTTCTTC. Supplemented by reference TRBV19 and TRBJ2-1, the full variable domain reads DGGITQSPKYLFRKEGQNVTLSCEQNLNHDAMYWYRQDPGQGLRLIYYSQIVNDFQKGDIAEGYSVSREKKESFPLTVTSAQKNPTAFYLCASMTRRGYNEQFFGPGTRLTVL.

At least ten counts were recorded for this clonotype. V usage is TRBV24-1 and J usage is TRBJ2-7, with D tentatively TRBD1 (5 bases). CDR3 size: 15 residues. The V end was cut by 6 bases, the J end by 7 bases, with 21 bases between. Germline values: CDR1 KGHDR, CDR2 SFDVKD. CDR3 in DNA: TGTGCCACCAGTCCAAGGGGAAGTCCCCTAGGGGAGCAGTACTTC. Encoded protein: CATSPRGSPLGEQYF.

At least ten counts were recorded for this clonotype. The genes are TRBV14 and TRBJ1-2, with unresolved D. Trimming took off 1 base at V and 12 bases at J, with 15 bases between the two ends. The length of the CDR3 is 13 residues. The germline V gene encodes CDR1 SGHDN and CDR2 FVKESK. Here the CDR3 reads CASSQGTLSSDTF. CDR3 coding DNA: TGTGCCAGCAGCCAAGGAACACTGTCTTCCGACACCTTC.

This clonotype was recorded many times. The V gene is TRBV5-1, the J gene TRBJ2-5; 8 bases line up with TRBD2. The CDR3 sequence is 12 residues long. After removal of 7 bases from V and 5 bases from J, the junction contained 4 bases not matched to a gene. The germline V gene has CDR1 SGHRS and CDR2 YFSETQ. CDR3 bases: TGCGCCAGCGGACGGGAGGGCGAGACCCAGTACTTC. The encoded protein is CASGREGETQYF.

The rearrangement links TRBV29-1 to TRBJ1-2; D remains ambiguous. V gave up 4 bases and J gave up 8 bases, with 5 bases separating them. Germline V gene data show CDR1 as SQVTM and CDR2 as ANQGSEA. CDR3 length: 9 residues. The CDR3, as DNA: TGCAGCGTTGGTGAAGGCTACACCTTC. Amino acid sequence: CSVGEGYTF.

This chain links TRBV18 with TRBJ2-1; 9 bases agree with TRBD2. CDR3 length equals 16 residues. V was pared by 4 bases and J by 2 bases, with 6 bases of the junction left unmatched. The germline gives CDR1 KGHSH, CDR2 LQKENI. CDR3 sequence (DNA): TGTGCCAGCTCACTGACTAGCGGCCCGCCCTACAATGAGCAGTTCTTC. Its translation: CASSLTSGPPYNEQFF.

This clonotype was counted between two and nine times. DNA of the CDR3: TGTGCCACTGCATTCGGGGGGGAGGTAGTCTACGAGCAGTACTTC. This gives the protein CATAFGGEVVYEQYF. The chain couples TRBV10-3 to TRBJ2-7; TRBD2 matches at 8 bases. CDR1 and CDR2 from the germline V gene are ENHRY and SYGVKD. The ends lost 10 bases at V and 3 bases at J; junction bases unmatched: 14. The CDR3 runs 15 residues.

This clonotype was picked up a small number of times. CDR3 amino acids: CASSSTRYEQYF. CDR3 sequence (DNA): TGTGCCAGCAGTTCGACTCGTTACGAGCAGTACTTC. V and J are TRBV27 and TRBJ2-7; D is unresolved. V shed 4 bases and J shed 4 bases, with 8 bases lying between them. Germline CDR1 is MNHEY and CDR2 is SMNVEV (reference sequence). This CDR3 is 12 amino acids long.

The genes are TRBV30 and TRBJ2-4; D call uncertain. This CDR3 region has 13 residues. Germline V CDR1 and CDR2: GTSNPN, SVGIG (reference sequence). V lost 2 bases and J lost 0, with 5 bases in between. CDR3 bases: TGTGCCTGGAGTTGGATAGCCAAAAACATTCAGTACTTC. Protein product: CAWSWIAKNIQYF.

The rearrangement links TRBV9 to TRBJ2-7; 8 nucleotides align to TRBD2. The CDR3 runs to 16 residues. Germline CDR1 SGDLS, CDR2 YYNGEE. J lost 4 bases, V lost 3 bases, and 12 bases had no gene match. CDR3 coding DNA: TGTGCCAGCAGCGCCTTGAGTAGCGGGAAGATTTACGAGCAGTACTTC. As protein: CASSALSSGKIYEQYF.

The chain has TRBV6-5 and TRBJ2-1; the D is unclear. The CDR3 length is 13 residues. From germline, CDR1 is MNHEY and CDR2 SVGAGI. Trimming shortened V by 1 base and J by 8 bases, and 9 bases separated the two germline ends. The CDR3 protein is CASSYFATHEQFF. Here the CDR3 DNA reads TGTGCCAGCAGTTACTTCGCTACACATGAGCAGTTCTTC.